This passage covers 22 T cell receptor beta chains from one sample sequenced in a study of metastatic and nonmetastatic thyroid tumors. TCRdb re-clonotyped the PCR reads through MiXCR. The data contain approximately 28,000 clones, about 20% of them singletons. All patients were treatment-naive before thyroid surgery. The sequenced sample was blood. Receptors were obtained from a female donor with papillary thyroid cancer or a benign thyroid nodule (not recorded which). Some clones in this sample may be carry-over from other donors' samples.

In this sample, this clone turned up many times. The V and J genes are TRBV12-3 or TRBV12-4 and TRBJ1-3; D perhaps matches TRBD1 (5 bases). CDR3 size: 15 residues. The V gene lost 5 bases and the J gene lost 4 bases, with 15 bases spanning the gap. This CDR3 reads CASSVQGWSGNTIYF. CDR3 in DNA: TGTGCCAGCAGTGTTCAGGGATGGTCAGGAAACACCATATATTTT.

The rearrangement links TRBV6-1 to TRBJ1-2; D perhaps matches TRBD1 (5 bases). Germline CDR1 reads MNHNS; CDR2 reads SASEGT. V lost 1 base to trimming and J lost 8 bases, with 14 bases between them. CDR3 size: 14 residues. CDR3 region: CASSEVGDAGGYTF. CDR3 DNA: TGTGCCAGCAGTGAAGTGGGGGACGCCGGGGGCTACACCTTC.

By its share, this clone is medium-sized. For the CDR3, the DNA is TGTGCCAGCAGGCGGACAGGGGACTATGGCTACACCTTC. Amino acid sequence: CASRRTGDYGYTF. The chain is built from TRBV6-2 or TRBV6-3 and TRBJ1-2; 9 bases line up with TRBD1. The CDR3 is made up of 13 amino acids. Germline V gene lookup returns CDR1 MNHEY and CDR2 SVGEGT. The V gene end was trimmed by 6 bases and the J gene end by 3 bases; junction bases not matched to a gene: 2.

By share, this clone counts as medium-sized. The V gene is TRBV6-2 or TRBV6-3, the J gene TRBJ2-2, with 7 nucleotides matching TRBD1. Germline CDR1 is MNHEY and CDR2 is SVGEGT. CDR3 length: 14 residues. The V and J ends lost 7 bases and 5 bases, in that order; junction bases with no gene match: 7. This CDR3 reads CASNTQGETGELFF. CDR3 DNA: TGTGCCAGCAACACTCAGGGGGAGACCGGGGAGCTGTTTTTT.

This clone was detected ten times or more. The rearrangement joins TRBV3-1 to TRBJ1-2; 9 bases map to TRBD1. The CDR3 contains 15 residues. The germline V gene has CDR1 LGHDT and CDR2 YNNKEL (reference sequence). Unmatched junction bases numbered 5, after V lost 4 bases and J lost 2 bases. The CDR3 reads CASSPNTGGNYGYTF. CDR3 DNA sequence: TGTGCCAGCAGCCCCAACACAGGGGGCAACTATGGCTACACCTTC. Drawing the rest from reference TRBV3-1 and TRBJ1-2, the complete variable domain is DTAVSQTPKYLVTQMGNDKSIKCEQNLGHDTMYWYKQDSKKFLKIMFSYNNKELIINETVPNRFSPKSPDKAHLNLHINSLELGDSAVYFCASSPNTGGNYGYTFGSGTRLTVV.

This clone was seen many times. CDR3 in DNA: TGTGCCAGCAGCATCGACAGGGGAACCTACAATGAGCAGTTCTTC. The encoded protein is CASSIDRGTYNEQFF. This rearrangement joins TRBV11-2 to TRBJ2-1, with TRBD1 matching over 8 bases. The J segment lost 2 bases and the V segment lost 5 bases, leaving 5 bases of the junction unmatched. Germline assignment: CDR1 SGHAT and CDR2 FQNNGV. The CDR3 extends over 15 amino acids.

This clone was observed a few times. CDR3 bases: TGTGCCACCCAGACCCCGGCAGTCTCCGAGCAGTACTTC. Translated: CATQTPAVSEQYF. V is TRBV28 and J is TRBJ2-7, with D unresolved. The CDR3 spans 13 residues. Trimming cost V 10 bases and J 6 bases, with 19 bases left between them. The V gene's germline CDR1 is MDHEN and CDR2 SYDVKM.

By share, this clone ranks as medium-sized. The CDR3, as DNA: TGTGCCAGCTCGGACAGGGAGCAGTTCTTC. Encoded protein: CASSDREQFF. The chain has TRBV6-2 or TRBV6-3 and TRBJ2-1; 7 nucleotides align to TRBD1. Germline trimming cut 8 bases from V and 10 bases from J; bases unmatched to any gene: 2. Germline CDR1 MNHEY, CDR2 SVGEGT. The CDR3 consists of 10 residues.

This clone was detected many times. The chain has TRBV2 and TRBJ1-2; D perhaps matches TRBD1 (5 bases). CDR3 length: 16 residues. Germline CDR1 and CDR2: SNHLY and FYNNEI. Trimming removed 6 bases from V and 8 bases from J, with 25 bases in between. In DNA form, the CDR3 reads TGTGCCAGCAGCCGGATAGCACGGGGCGGGGAAGGGGGCTACACCTTC. This codes for CASSRIARGGEGGYTF.

This clone has a count of ten or more. The V gene is TRBV11-3, the J gene TRBJ1-2; D not certain. The CDR3 is 10 residues long. Trimming took off 2 bases at V and 5 bases at J, with 0 bases between the two ends. Germline-derived CDR1 and CDR2 are SGHNT and YENEEA. In DNA, the CDR3 is TGTGCCAGCAGCTTATATGGCTACACCTTC. It yields the protein CASSLYGYTF.

A remark on this clone: A read error may explain this, as a much larger clone is one base away. The rearrangement links TRBV4-2 to TRBJ1-4; D not resolved. There are 17 residues in the CDR3. The V gene lost 3 bases and the J gene lost 5 bases, with 19 bases spanning the gap. The germline V gene has CDR1 LGHNA and CDR2 YNFKEQ. Here the CDR3 reads CASSHGRTSDKNEKLFF. The CDR3 DNA reads TGTGCCAGCAGCCACGGACGGACTAGTGATAAGAATGAAAAACTGTTTTTT.

This clone has ten or more counts. V usage is TRBV7-2 and J usage is TRBJ2-3, with 11 bases matching TRBD2. The CDR3 runs to 15 residues. CDR1 is SGHTA and CDR2 is FQGNSA in the germline V gene. Unmatched junction bases numbered 5, after V lost 5 bases and J lost 4 bases. The CDR3 nucleotides are TGTGCCAGCAGCCGTAGCGGGGGGGCCGCAGATACGCAGTATTTT. It translates to CASSRSGGAADTQYF.

There are many counts of this clone. The CDR3 loop reads CASSVWAGSGNTIYF. DNA of the CDR3: TGTGCCAGCAGCGTATGGGCGGGCTCTGGAAACACCATATATTTT. The V gene is TRBV9, the J gene TRBJ1-3; D is unresolved. Between the trimmed V and J ends, which lost 1 base and 0 bases, there was a span of 8 bases. The length of the CDR3 is 15 residues. Germline CDR1 is SGDLS and CDR2 is YYNGEE.

This clone was counted at least ten times. V usage is TRBV20-1 and J usage is TRBJ2-5, with TRBD2 matching over 8 bases. The CDR3 is 13 residues long. V lost 3 bases to trimming and J lost 4 bases; unmatched junction nucleotides: 4. Looked up from germline, CDR1 is DFQATT and CDR2 is SNEGSKA (reference sequence). The DNA of the CDR3 is TGCAGTGCTAGGGAGACTAGCGTAGAGACCCAGTACTTC. It codes for CSARETSVETQYF.

This rearrangement joins TRBV4-3 to TRBJ2-7; D may be TRBD2 (6 bases). The CDR3 is 15 amino acids. V dropped 4 bases and J dropped 2 bases, with 15 bases sitting between them. Germline loops: CDR1 LGHNA, CDR2 YSLEER. This CDR3 is CASSPAQEGTYEQYF. CDR3 coding DNA: TGCGCCAGCAGCCCTGCACAGGAGGGAACCTACGAGCAGTACTTC.

This clone was seen a few times. This sequence joins TRBV6-1 and TRBJ1-6; D is perhaps TRBD1 (6 bases). V gave up 8 bases and J gave up 7 bases, with 12 bases separating them. CDR3 size: 13 residues. Germline V gene sequence: CDR1 MNHNS, CDR2 SASEGT. Here the CDR3 reads CASGGQPNSPLHF. The CDR3, as DNA: TGTGCCAGCGGAGGACAGCCAAATTCACCCCTCCACTTT.

In this sample, this clone turned up many times. J is TRBJ2-1 and V is TRBV19, with TRBD2 matching 9 bases. Losses at the gene ends were 3 bases for V and 8 bases for J; bases not matched to a gene: 8. The CDR3 sequence is 15 residues long. Germline CDR1 and CDR2: LNHDA and SQIVND (reference sequence). The CDR3 nucleotides are TGTGCCAGTAGTATCCAGGCGGGGGGGCTCTATGAGCAGTTCTTC. Encoded protein: CASSIQAGGLYEQFF.

The sample holds many counts of this clone. The V gene is TRBV5-1, the J gene TRBJ1-3; TRBD1 agrees at 9 bases. Trimming took 3 bases from V and 1 from J; bases not matched to a gene: 8. The CDR3 is 17 amino acids. Germline loops: CDR1 SGHRS, CDR2 YFSETQ. CDR3 sequence (DNA): TGCGCCAGCAGCTGGGAAGAACAGGGGGCGTCTGGAAACACCATATATTTT. This translates into CASSWEEQGASGNTIYF. Full variable domain (rest looked up from reference TRBV5-1 and TRBJ1-3): KAGVTQTPRYLIKTRGQQVTLSCSPISGHRSVSWYQQTPGQGLQFLFEYFSETQRNKGNFPGRFSGRQFSNSRSEMNVSTLELGDSALYLCASSWEEQGASGNTIYFGEGSWLTVV.

This clone was counted between two and nine times. Other DNA sequences within the sample encode an identical CDR3. V is TRBV6-2 or TRBV6-3 and J is TRBJ1-2; weak D call: TRBD1 (5 bases). The germline V gene has CDR1 MNHEY and CDR2 SVGEGT. V lost 5 bases and J lost 4, with 17 bases in between. The CDR3 is 15 residues long. The CDR3 DNA reads TGTGCCAGCAGTCCCGCCCTTACGGGGGGCTATGGCTACACCTTC. It is translated as CASSPALTGGYGYTF.

This clone was found many times. The rearrangement joins TRBV20-1 to TRBJ2-3; D not certain. Looked up from germline, CDR1 is DFQATT and CDR2 is SNEGSKA (reference sequence). There are 15 residues in the CDR3. The V gene lost 5 bases and the J gene lost 2 bases, with 17 bases spanning the gap. CDR3 protein: CSAPVGTRITDTQYF. DNA of the CDR3: TGCAGTGCTCCCGTGGGTACGCGGATCACAGATACGCAGTATTTT.

The J gene is TRBJ1-1, the V gene TRBV6-1; D not certain. CDR1 MNHNS and CDR2 SASEGT come from the germline V gene. V was cut by 6 bases and J by 7 bases, with 15 bases left in between. There are 13 residues in the CDR3. CDR3: CASSVPGFGEAFF. CDR3 bases: TGTGCCAGCAGCGTACCCGGCTTTGGTGAAGCTTTCTTT.

This clone has a handful of counts. V and J are TRBV24-1 and TRBJ2-5; unclear D gene. V was clipped by 4 bases and J by 2 bases, with 13 bases between them. This CDR3 region has 15 residues. Looked up from germline, CDR1 is KGHDR and CDR2 is SFDVKD. For the CDR3, the DNA is TGTGCCACCAGTGAAACGGACGGACCACAAGAGACCCAGTACTTC. Protein: CATSETDGPQETQYF.